This record looks at one T cell receptor (beta chain) sequence and its context. The antigen is not known. No conserved phenylalanine or tryptophan is present at the end of the CDR3, so a read error is the likely explanation. The sample originates from a study of tumor and adjacent non-tumor tissue in lung cancer. Study conclusions and caveats: TCR diversity was significantly greater in tumor than normal lung tissue. Tumor repertoires had a smaller top 100 clone share than normal lung.

TCRbeta libraries were built with three rounds of nested PCR, modified from ARM-PCR. MiXCR was run by TCRdb on the multiplex PCR reads, yielding one entry per CDR3 protein. The data show about 86,000 distinct CDR3 sequences, more than 65% seen once. The template was RNA from unsorted bulk tissue. The normal lung tissue was taken more than 3 cm from the tumor edge. The sequenced sample consisted of distant non-tumor lung tissue. The receptor's source is a woman aged 50 to 60 with non-small cell lung cancer.

DNA for the CDR3: TGTGCCAGCAGCCTGACAGACACTTCCTACGAGCAGTACCTC. It translates to CASSLTDTSYEQYL. The chain employs TRBV11-2 and TRBJ2-7, with a tentative D call TRBD1 (5 bases). CDR1 and CDR2 (germline): SGHAT, FQNNGV. V was cut by 5 bases and J by 1 base, with 12 bases left in between. The CDR3 runs to 14 residues.